This T cell receptor (beta chain) was identified during a study of blood T cells in healthy people across ages. The germline gives CDR1 LGHNA, CDR2 YSLEER. J gave up 7 bases and V 4 bases, and 19 bases lay outside the gene matches. The CDR3 contains 17 residues. Every sample yielded at least 6 million isolated PBMCs. Combining a sample-barcoded 5' primer with a J-beta primer mix, a second PCR ran for 7 to 11 cycles. All cDNA molecules were each tagged by a template-switch adaptor with 12 random nucleotides. TCRdb re-analysed the 5' RACE reads in MiXCR, keeping a single row per CDR3 protein. The top ten hold around 14% of the sample, which has about 1.1 million distinct CDR3 sequences, around two fifths seen once. As for this clonotype: What it recognizes is unknown.

Study findings and constraints: Samples with more naive T cells showed higher observed beta diversity. Diversity estimated from one million T cells was considered an underestimate.

Sequenced sample: blood. The receptor was isolated from a man between 18 and 29 years old in good health. The V and J genes are TRBV4-3 and TRBJ2-7, with TRBD1 identical over 7 bases. CDR3: CASSLRSTGKTGNEQYF. The CDR3 DNA reads TGCGCCAGCAGCCTGCGATCGACAGGGAAAACTGGGAATGAGCAGTACTTC.